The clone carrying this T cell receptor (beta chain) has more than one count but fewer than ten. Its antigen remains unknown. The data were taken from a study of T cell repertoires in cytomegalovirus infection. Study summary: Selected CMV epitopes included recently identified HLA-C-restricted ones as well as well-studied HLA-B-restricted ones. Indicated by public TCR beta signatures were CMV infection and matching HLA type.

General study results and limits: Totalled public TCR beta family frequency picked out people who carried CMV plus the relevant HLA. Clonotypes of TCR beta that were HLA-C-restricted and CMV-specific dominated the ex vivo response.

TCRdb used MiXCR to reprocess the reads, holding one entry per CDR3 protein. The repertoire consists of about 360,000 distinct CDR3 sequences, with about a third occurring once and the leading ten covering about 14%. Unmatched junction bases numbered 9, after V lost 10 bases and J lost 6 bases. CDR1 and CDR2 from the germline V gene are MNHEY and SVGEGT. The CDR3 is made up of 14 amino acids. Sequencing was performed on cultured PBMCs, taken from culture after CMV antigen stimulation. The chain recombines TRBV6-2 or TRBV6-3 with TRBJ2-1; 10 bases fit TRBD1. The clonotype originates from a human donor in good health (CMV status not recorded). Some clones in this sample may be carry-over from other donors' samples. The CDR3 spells CAIRGTGAGNEQFF. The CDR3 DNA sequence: TGTGCCATCCGGGGGACAGGGGCTGGCAATGAGCAGTTCTTC.